This entry lists 26 T cell receptor beta chains sequenced from one sample in a study of cytotoxic CD8 clonotypes in ibrutinib-treated CLL. The assay was immunoSEQ multiplex PCR, and TCRdb's table has in-frame clones only and misses some. This sample yields approximately 23,000 clones, of which around 80% are seen a single time; approximately 6.9% belongs to the top ten. Sequenced here: PBMCs, sampled before ibrutinib treatment. The receptor source for this set is a human donor with chronic lymphocytic leukemia.

A note on this clone: The junction and the germline gene differ at one end; a read error may be behind it. The chain recombines TRBV7-7 with TRBJ2-5; 10 bases agree with TRBD2. The CDR3 extends over 14 amino acids. Germline V CDR1 and CDR2: SSHAT, FNYEAQ (reference sequence). The CDR3 loop is CASSHSGRRETQYF. DNA for the CDR3: TGTGCTAGCAGCCATAGCGGGAGGCGGGAGACCCAGTACTTC.

The CDR3 DNA reads TGTGCCACCAGCAGAGAAACCAGATTACACACTGAAGCTTTCTTT. Protein: CATSRETRLHTEAFF. The genes are TRBV15 and TRBJ1-1; D remains ambiguous. The CDR3 consists of 15 residues. V was pared by 0 bases and J by 3 bases, with 11 bases between. Germline V gene lookup returns CDR1 LNHNV and CDR2 YYDKDF (reference sequence).

The rearrangement uses TRBV7-6 and TRBJ2-7; 8 positions match TRBD1. The CDR3 has 15 residues. V lost 1 base to trimming and J lost 2 bases; unmatched junction nucleotides: 4. Germline CDR1 reads SGHVS; CDR2 reads FNYEAQ. CDR3 region: CASSLGTGNPYEQYF. The CDR3 coding sequence is TGTGCCAGCAGCTTAGGGACAGGGAACCCCTACGAGCAGTACTTC.

The chain combines TRBV7-2 with TRBJ2-3; D is tentatively TRBD1 or TRBD2 (5 bases each). The CDR3 contains 13 residues. The V and J ends lost 0 bases and 8 bases respectively, with 9 bases between them. The V gene's germline CDR1 is SGHTA and CDR2 FQGNSA. The CDR3 coding sequence is TGTGCCAGCAGCTTAGCGGGGGATAGTACGCAGTATTTT. The encoded protein is CASSLAGDSTQYF.

The J gene is TRBJ2-4, the V gene TRBV7-2; TRBD2 might be the D (6 bases). Looked up from germline, CDR1 is SGHTA and CDR2 is FQGNSA. The germline V and J ends were trimmed by 5 bases and 1 base, with 15 bases remaining between them. The CDR3 is made up of 16 amino acids. The CDR3 bases are TGTGCCAGCAGCCTCAGAGGCGGGGCGGCCAAAAACATTCAGTACTTC. It specifies CASSLRGGAAKNIQYF.

This clone was observed once. V gene TRBV6-1 combines with J gene TRBJ1-2; no definite D call. Germline assignment: CDR1 MNHNS and CDR2 SASEGT. This CDR3 region has 12 residues. Trimming pared 2 bases from V and 4 bases from J, leaving 5 bases between. CDR3 sequence (DNA): TGTGCCAGCAGTGAAAGCTTCTATGGCTACACCTTC. Its translation: CASSESFYGYTF.

The genes are TRBV5-4 and TRBJ2-1; 12 bases align to TRBD2. Per germline, CDR1 SGHNT and CDR2 YYREEE (reference sequence). The CDR3 totals 15 residues. The V and J ends lost 4 bases and 7 bases, in that order; junction bases with no gene match: 6. CDR3 sequence reads: CASSAGTSGLNEQFF. The CDR3 DNA reads as TGTGCCAGCAGCGCCGGGACTAGCGGGCTTAATGAGCAGTTCTTC. Looking up the rest from reference TRBV5-4 and TRBJ2-1 gives the full variable domain: ETGVTQSPTHLIKTRGQQVTLRCSSQSGHNTVSWYQQALGQGPQFIFQYYREEENGRGNFPPRFSGLQFPNYSSELNVNALELDDSALYLCASSAGTSGLNEQFFGPGTRLTVL.

This clone came up a few times. This rearrangement joins TRBV7-2 to TRBJ2-7; 8 nucleotides match TRBD1. Germline CDR1 reads SGHTA; CDR2 reads FQGNSA. The CDR3 totals 14 residues. The V segment lost 6 bases and the J segment 1 base; nucleotides outside the gene matches: 5. CDR3 region: CASSTTGGSYEQYF. The DNA for the CDR3 is TGTGCCAGCAGTACCACAGGGGGTTCCTACGAGCAGTACTTC.

The rearrangement links TRBV12-5 to TRBJ2-7; 10 bases are a match to TRBD1. V shed 1 base and J 0 bases; nucleotides not matched to a gene: 0. The germline V gene has CDR1 LGHNT and CDR2 FRNRAP. The CDR3 is 15 residues long. The CDR3 bases are TGTGCTAGTGGTTTGGGGACAGGGGGCTCCTACGAGCAGTACTTC. Translation: CASGLGTGGSYEQYF.

This clone appeared a few times. The chain employs TRBV7-9 and TRBJ1-3; TRBD1 agrees at 10 bases. Germline CDR1 SEHNR, CDR2 FQNEAQ (reference sequence). The length of the CDR3 is 14 residues. V lost 5 bases to trimming and J lost 7 bases; unmatched junction nucleotides: 5. The CDR3 DNA sequence: TGTGCCAGCAGCCTCCCGGACAGGGGGAACACCATATATTTT. This translates into CASSLPDRGNTIYF.

In its sample, this clone was seen once. The chain recombines TRBV5-4 with TRBJ1-2; D is unresolved. The germline CDR1 and CDR2 sequences are SGHNT and YYREEE (reference sequence). The CDR3 consists of 14 residues. V dropped 4 bases and J dropped 4 bases, with 14 bases sitting between them. The CDR3 here is CASSPRTDFYGYTF. Written as DNA, the CDR3 is TGTGCCAGCAGCCCTCGGACGGATTTCTATGGCTACACCTTC. Full variable domain (remainder filled in from reference TRBV5-4 and TRBJ1-2): ETGVTQSPTHLIKTRGQQVTLRCSSQSGHNTVSWYQQALGQGPQFIFQYYREEENGRGNFPPRFSGLQFPNYSSELNVNALELDDSALYLCASSPRTDFYGYTFGSGTRLTVV.

Points on this clone: This sample includes further DNA sequences coding for the same CDR3. The gene calls are TRBV7-9 and TRBJ2-7; D not resolved. V was cut by 5 bases and J by 4 bases, with 6 bases left in between. The CDR3 runs to 11 residues. The germline V gene encodes CDR1 SEHNR and CDR2 FQNEAQ (reference sequence). CDR3 loop: CASSPGYEQYF. CDR3 nucleotide sequence: TGTGCCAGCAGCCCCGGGTACGAGCAGTACTTC.

V and J are TRBV30 and TRBJ1-4; the match to TRBD1 covers 10 bases. V shed 2 bases, J shed 2 bases, and the junction held 8 bases outside the gene matches. CDR3 length equals 17 residues. CDR1 GTSNPN and CDR2 SVGIG come from the germline V gene (reference sequence). The CDR3 protein is CAWSTPRQGATNEKLFF. The CDR3 DNA follows: TGTGCCTGGAGTACCCCACGACAGGGGGCGACTAATGAAAAACTGTTTTTT.

This clone was recorded once. The rearrangement joins TRBV28 to TRBJ2-1; unclear D gene. The CDR3 is 16 amino acids. Germline assignment: CDR1 MDHEN and CDR2 SYDVKM. V was shortened by 2 bases and J by 0 bases, with 11 bases between the two germline ends. The chain's CDR3 is CASSLLSVSSYNEQFF. The CDR3 coding sequence is TGTGCCAGCAGTTTACTGAGCGTGAGCTCCTACAATGAGCAGTTCTTC.

V is TRBV6-5 and J is TRBJ1-2; D unclear. This CDR3 spans 13 amino acids. The V and J ends lost 5 bases and 4 bases respectively, with 11 bases between them. Germline values: CDR1 MNHEY, CDR2 SVGAGI. This chain's CDR3 is CASSRVTSYGYTF. CDR3 coding DNA: TGTGCCAGCAGTCGTGTGACTAGCTATGGCTACACCTTC.

The chain recombines TRBV27 with TRBJ2-7, with D possibly being TRBD1 (8 bases). This CDR3 contains 13 residues. Trimming stripped 1 base from V and 6 bases from J, with 10 bases between. Germline lookup yields CDR1 MNHEY and CDR2 SMNVEV (reference sequence). CDR3 amino acids: CASSLYRGGEQYF. The CDR3 nucleotides read TGTGCCAGCAGTTTATACAGGGGGGGCGAGCAGTACTTC.

In DNA form, the CDR3 reads TGCGCCAGCAGCTTGGGGACAGTCCCCGGGGAGCTGTTTTTT. This gives the protein CASSLGTVPGELFF. This chain connects TRBV5-1 to TRBJ2-2; possibly TRBD1 for D (6 bases). Trimming removed 0 bases at V and 6 bases at J, with 9 bases between. CDR3 length: 14 residues. Germline CDR1 reads SGHRS; CDR2 reads YFSETQ.

V and J are TRBV19 and TRBJ1-1; D is uncertain. Germline CDR1 reads LNHDA; CDR2 reads SQIVND (reference sequence). The CDR3 length is 12 residues. The V gene lost 3 bases and the J gene lost 4 bases, with 6 bases spanning the gap. For the CDR3, the DNA is TGTGCCAGTAGTATTACACGCACTGAAGCTTTCTTT. It specifies CASSITRTEAFF.

The gene calls are TRBV19 and TRBJ1-5; 12 positions match TRBD1. V trimming: 3 bases; J trimming: 3 bases; junction bases outside the gene matches: 3. The V gene's germline CDR1 is LNHDA and CDR2 SQIVND (reference sequence). This CDR3 has 16 amino acids. As DNA, the CDR3 is TGTGCCAGTAGTATTGGGACAGGGGGCAACAATCAGCCCCAGCATTTT. This encodes CASSIGTGGNNQPQHF.

The chain is built from TRBV27 and TRBJ1-2; no clear D. The length of the CDR3 is 16 residues. Germline lookup yields CDR1 MNHEY and CDR2 SMNVEV (reference sequence). With 0 bases removed from V and 7 bases from J, the gap between germline ends came to 18 bases. CDR3 DNA: TGTGCCAGCAGTTTATCCGCCTCAACCTGGGCAGGTGGCTACACCTTC. Translated: CASSLSASTWAGGYTF.

The chain uses TRBV30 and TRBJ2-5; TRBD2 matches at 9 bases. J lost 5 bases, V lost 0 bases, and 7 bases had no gene match. Per the germline V gene, CDR1 is GTSNPN and CDR2 is SVGIG (reference sequence). The CDR3 has 15 amino acids. The CDR3 spells CAWSVRGRAVETQYF. In DNA form, the CDR3 reads TGTGCCTGGAGTGTACGCGGGAGGGCCGTTGAGACCCAGTACTTC.

The chain carries TRBV5-6 and TRBJ2-7; 11 bases fit TRBD2. J lost 5 bases, V lost 1 base, and 2 bases had no gene match. Germline values: CDR1 SGHDT, CDR2 YYEEEE. The CDR3 is 14 amino acids. The CDR3 reads CASSLRLAGNEQYF. CDR3 nucleotide sequence: TGTGCCAGCAGCTTGAGACTAGCGGGAAACGAGCAGTACTTC.

This clone is classed as medium-sized. One end of the junction fails to match germline, which may point to a read error. This sequence joins TRBV7-2 and TRBJ2-1, with 7 bases that match TRBD2. Germline loops: CDR1 SGHTA, CDR2 FQGNSA. The CDR3 is made up of 13 amino acids. The CDR3 is CASSLADYNEQFF. As DNA, the CDR3 is TGTGCCAGCAGCCTAGCGGACTACAATGAGCAGTTCTTC. Combining the CDR3 with reference TRBV7-2 and TRBJ2-1 gives the whole variable domain GAGVSQSPSNKVTEKGKDVELRCDPISGHTALYWYRQSLGQGLEFLIYFQGNSAPDKSGLPSDRFSAERTGGSVSTLTIQRTQQEDSAVYLCASSLADYNEQFFGPGTRLTVL.

The chain uses TRBV7-8 and TRBJ1-2; no clear D. Germline CDR1 reads SGHVS; CDR2 reads FQNEAQ. The ends were cut back, 10 bases at V and 0 bases at J, with 12 bases in the middle. The length of the CDR3 is 13 residues. The CDR3 region is CAIRPGPNYGYTF. CDR3 nucleotides: TGTGCCATTCGACCAGGCCCTAACTATGGCTACACCTTC.

The rearrangement joins TRBV18 to TRBJ1-3; no clear D gene. Looked up from germline, CDR1 is KGHSH and CDR2 is LQKENI. The CDR3 is 13 amino acids. Deletions cut 2 bases from V and 7 bases from J, with 9 bases between. CDR3 nucleotides: TGTGCCAGCTCACCAGGGCCGACCAACACCATATATTTT. Protein sequence: CASSPGPTNTIYF.

This chain uses TRBV7-2 with TRBJ2-7; 9 bases fit TRBD2. After removal of 7 bases from V and 3 bases from J, the junction contained 10 bases not matched to a gene. The length of the CDR3 is 15 residues. In germline, CDR1 is SGHTA, CDR2 FQGNSA. The CDR3 loop is CASIPGGAGGYEQYF. The CDR3 bases are TGTGCCAGCATCCCGGGAGGAGCGGGAGGCTACGAGCAGTACTTC.